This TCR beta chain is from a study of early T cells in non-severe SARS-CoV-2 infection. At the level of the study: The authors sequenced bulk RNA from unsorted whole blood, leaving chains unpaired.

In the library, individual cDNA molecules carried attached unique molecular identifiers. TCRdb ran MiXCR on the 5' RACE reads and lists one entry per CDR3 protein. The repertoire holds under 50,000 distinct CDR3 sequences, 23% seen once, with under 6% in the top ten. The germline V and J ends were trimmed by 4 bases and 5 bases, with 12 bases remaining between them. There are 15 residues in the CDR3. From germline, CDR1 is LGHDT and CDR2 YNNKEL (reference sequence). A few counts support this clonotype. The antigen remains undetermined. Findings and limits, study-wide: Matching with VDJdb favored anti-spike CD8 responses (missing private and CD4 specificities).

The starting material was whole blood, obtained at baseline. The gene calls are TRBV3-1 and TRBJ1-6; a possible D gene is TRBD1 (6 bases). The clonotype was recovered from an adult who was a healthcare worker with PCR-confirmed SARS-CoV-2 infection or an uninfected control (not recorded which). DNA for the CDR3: TGTGCCAGCAGCCTCCTAGGGGGGGATAATTCACCCCTCCACTTT. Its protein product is CASSLLGGDNSPLHF. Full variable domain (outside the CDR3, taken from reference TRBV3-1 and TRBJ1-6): DTAVSQTPKYLVTQMGNDKSIKCEQNLGHDTMYWYKQDSKKFLKIMFSYNNKELIINETVPNRFSPKSPDKAHLNLHINSLELGDSAVYFCASSLLGGDNSPLHFGNGTRLTVT.